The sequence of this T cell receptor beta chain was determined in a study of T cell repertoires in cytomegalovirus infection. Study as a whole: Well-studied HLA-B-restricted epitopes and recently identified HLA-C-restricted epitopes of CMV were both used in the study. It was the public TCR beta signatures that indicated both CMV infection and matching HLA type. Findings and caveats of the study: Identification of carriers of CMV plus the relevant HLA was performed using cumulative public TCR beta family frequency. The ex vivo response showed dominance by HLA-C-restricted CMV-specific TCR beta clonotypes.

TCRdb called the reads again in MiXCR, with one record for every CDR3 protein. There are approximately 350,000 distinct CDR3 sequences in the sample; roughly 36% occur only once, and roughly 12% lies in the top ten. The V and J ends lost 1 base and 6 bases respectively, with 9 bases between them. The CDR3 extends over 14 amino acids. Germline V gives CDR1 SNHLY, CDR2 FYNNEI. This clonotype was detected only a few times. The antigen remains unidentified. Sequencing used cultured PBMCs, obtained from culture after CMV antigen stimulation. The TCR originated in a human donor in good health (CMV status not recorded). Some clones in this sample may be carry-over from other donors' samples. V usage is TRBV2 and J usage is TRBJ2-2; D is unclear. DNA of the CDR3: TGTGCCAGCAGTGAAGTGCTAAGCGCCGGGGAGCTGTTTTTT. This gives the protein CASSEVLSAGELFF.